This T cell receptor beta chain was profiled in a study of cytomegalovirus exposure and HLA in healthy donors. Vbeta (60) and Jbeta (13) primers were used in the PCR. Measured with immunoSEQ multiplex PCR; TCRdb has only the in-frame clones, and not every one. In the table there are about 200,000 clones, 86% of which are singletons. Concerning this clone: Its antigen is not identified.

Overall study results and limits: Among TCR sequences, most were rare, though some public TCRs appeared in many donors.

Germline trimming cut 4 bases from V and 1 base from J; bases unmatched to any gene: 10. CDR1 is SGHRS and CDR2 is YFSETQ in the germline V gene. CDR3 length equals 16 residues. The chain has TRBV5-1 and TRBJ1-1; 7 nucleotides align to TRBD1. The clonotype originates from a woman aged 25-40 years in good health and CMV-seronegative. The material sequenced was PBMCs. The CDR3 reads CASSVDRAQGNTEAFF. CDR3 nucleotides: TGCGCCAGCAGCGTTGACAGGGCCCAAGGGAACACTGAAGCTTTCTTT.